This T cell receptor (beta chain) was found in a study of blood T cell repertoires in COVID-19. Study information: In each case, the material was cDNA or gDNA derived from T cells, B-cell-depleted T cells, or PBMCs.

V was trimmed by 6 bases and J by 4 bases, leaving 6 bases between them. This CDR3 contains 12 residues. The protocol was immunoSEQ multiplex PCR, while the TCRdb copy is restricted to in-frame clones and leaves out a portion. This sample yields about 210,000 clones, of which 80% to 90% are seen a single time; roughly 2.9% belongs to the top ten. This receptor was obtained from a man aged 45 to 65 with active or convalescent COVID-19. V is TRBV12-3 or TRBV12-4 and J is TRBJ1-4, with no clear D. The sequencing input was peripheral blood. CDR3 nucleotides: TGTGCCAGCAGGGCTTATAATGAAAAACTGTTTTTT. Protein: CASRAYNEKLFF.